These T cell receptor beta chains were read from a single sample in a study of blood T cell repertoires in COVID-19. Data came from immunoSEQ multiplex PCR; TCRdb stores just in-frame clones and leaves some out. This table holds under 20,000 clones, 80% found once. The sample consisted of peripheral blood. The receptors shown here come from a human donor in a cohort sampled during active COVID-19. CDR3s include the opening cysteine and the closing phenylalanine or tryptophan. The D gene is left open where the match is weak. Not every row has a clone size; where given, it reads once, few, many or a size class.

d_call j_call v_call clone_size cdr3_nt cdr3_aa
TRBD2 TRBJ2-1 TRBV5-5 - TGTGCCAGCAGGCAGGGAGGTATAGCGGGAGATGAGTTCTTC CASRQGGIAGDEFF
- TRBJ1-5 TRBV10-3 once TGTGCCATCAACCAGGGAGGGAATCAGCCCCAGCATTTT CAINQGGNQPQHF
- TRBJ2-5 TRBV19 - TGTGCCAGTAGTATCTGGCCCCCGGGGCTTAGCGGACAAGAGACCCAGTACTTC CASSIWPPGLSGQETQYF
TRBD1 TRBJ2-7 TRBV19 once TGTGCCAGTAGTACCCGGACAGGGATGAACTACGAGCAGTACTTC CASSTRTGMNYEQYF
- TRBJ1-3 TRBV15 - TGTGCCACCAGCGCTGGACACCAGAGCTCTGGAAACACCATATATTTT CATSAGHQSSGNTIYF
TRBD1 TRBJ1-1 TRBV3-1/TRBV3-2 - TGTGCCAGCAGCCAGACAGGGTTCGAAGCTTTCTTT CASSQTGFEAFF
TRBD1 TRBJ1-3 TRBV5-4 few TGTGCCAGCAGCTTGCCAGGGGGAAAAGGAAACACCATATATTTT CASSLPGGKGNTIYF
- TRBJ1-5 TRBV7-8 - TGTGCCAGCAGCTTAGCGCGAATCGCAGGTCTTTCCCATAGCAATCAGCCCCAGCATTTT CASSLARIAGLSHSNQPQHF
- TRBJ2-7 TRBV6-5 - TGTGCCAGCACCTTAAGGTGGGGAGGCGAGCAGTACTTC CASTLRWGGEQYF
TRBD1 TRBJ2-7 TRBV27 - TGTGCCAGCAGTTTAAGGGGGGCCGGGACAGGAGTGTACGAGCAGTACTTC CASSLRGAGTGVYEQYF
TRBD1 TRBJ1-5 TRBV6-1 - TGTGCCAGCAGTGAAGTAAGGGGGACAGGGAGAGGCAATCAGCCCCAGCATTTT CASSEVRGTGRGNQPQHF
TRBD2 TRBJ2-4 TRBV4-1 - TGCGCCAGCAGCCAAGCGCCTATTGGGGGACTAGCGGGTGCAGCCAAAAACATTCAGTACTTC CASSQAPIGGLAGAAKNIQYF
- TRBJ2-2 TRBV6-5 - TGTGCCAGCAGTTACTCGTCCAGGTACACCGGGGAGCTGTTTTTT CASSYSSRYTGELFF
- TRBJ2-1 TRBV11-2 - TGTGCCAGCAGCATTATAAGGGGGGGCACTAGCGACTCCTACAATGAGCAGTTCTTC CASSIIRGGTSDSYNEQFF
TRBD1 TRBJ1-5 TRBV5-1 - TGCGCCAGCAGGAGTACCGGGACAGGGATGGAGCCCCAGCATTTT CASRSTGTGMEPQHF
- TRBJ1-2 TRBV24-1 - TGTGCCACCAGTGCGGCAGCGGGGGTAGGAACTATCTATGGCTACACCTTC CATSAAAGVGTIYGYTF
TRBD1 TRBJ2-7 TRBV5-1 - TGCGCCAGCAGCTTGGGGCAGGGGGCTTCCGAGCAGTACTTC CASSLGQGASEQYF
TRBD2 TRBJ2-5 TRBV5-4 few TGTGCCAGCAGCTTGGGCCTAGCGGCAGAAGAGACCCAGTACTTC CASSLGLAAEETQYF
- TRBJ1-4 TRBV28 - TGTGCCAGCAGCCCCCGACAGTTAGGTGAAAAACTGTTTTTT CASSPRQLGEKLFF
- TRBJ1-2 TRBV19 once TGTGCCAGTAGTTACGGACACAGCTATGGCTACACCTTC CASSYGHSYGYTF
- TRBJ1-4 TRBV9 - TGTGCCAGCAGCGCCCGAGGCCCTCCCAGGGGATTTAATGAAAAACTGTTTTTT CASSARGPPRGFNEKLFF
- TRBJ1-1 TRBV14 few TGTGCCAGCAGCCAAGCGGGATCCGTGAACACTGAAGCTTTCTTT CASSQAGSVNTEAFF
- TRBJ2-6 TRBV10-1 - TGCGCCAGCAGTGAGGGGAGCTCTGGGGCCAACGTCCTGACTTTC CASSEGSSGANVLTF
- TRBJ2-1 TRBV28 - TGTGCCAGCAGACAGGGGACTTACAATGAGCAGTTCTTC CASRQGTYNEQFF
- TRBJ1-2 TRBV10-3 - TGTGCCATCAGTGAGTCATCGGGATATAACTATGGCTACACCTTC CAISESSGYNYGYTF
- TRBJ2-7 TRBV6-5 - TGTGCCAGCACCGACAACTACGAGCAGTACTTC CASTDNYEQYF
TRBD1 TRBJ1-2 TRBV5-1 - TGCGCCAGCAGCCTAGGGACAGGGGCTCGTGGCTACACCTTC CASSLGTGARGYTF
- TRBJ1-4 TRBV4-3 - TGCGCCAGCAGCCAGGGGGCTACTAATGAAAAACTGTTTTTT CASSQGATNEKLFF
- TRBJ1-6 TRBV5-1 - TGCGCCAGCAGCTTGGAAGGACAGACCTATAATTCACCCCTCCACTTT CASSLEGQTYNSPLHF
TRBD1 TRBJ1-2 TRBV7-2 - TGTGCCAGCAGCACACGACAGGGCGGAAGCTATGGCTACACCTTC CASSTRQGGSYGYTF
TRBD1 TRBJ1-5 TRBV5-1 - TGCGCCAGCAGCTTGGCCCCAAGGACAGGGCTAAATACTAGCAATCAGCCCCAGCATTTT CASSLAPRTGLNTSNQPQHF
TRBD1 TRBJ2-1 TRBV19 few TGTGCCAGTAGTATAACTTGGGGACAGACCTTCAGCTCCTACAATGAGCAGTTCTTC CASSITWGQTFSSYNEQFF
- TRBJ1-2 TRBV4-1 - TGCGCCAGCAGCCAAGATCCGACTGTTGGTCGCTATGGCTACACCTTC CASSQDPTVGRYGYTF
- TRBJ2-3 TRBV25-1 - TGTGCCAGCACCGGGTATAGGGGTTTGCGAGATACGCAGTATTTT CASTGYRGLRDTQYF
- TRBJ2-1 TRBV7-2 - TGTGCCAGCAGCTTCACTAGACTTGGTGGCAATGAGCAGTTCTTC CASSFTRLGGNEQFF
TRBD1 TRBJ2-7 TRBV28 - TGTGCCAGCAGTCCAGGGGGACGGCGCTCCTACGAGCAGTACTTC CASSPGGRRSYEQYF
- TRBJ2-3 TRBV7-8 - TGTGCCAGCAGCTTAGATTCCTGGGGGGGCGGGGATACGCAGTATTTT CASSLDSWGGGDTQYF
TRBD1 TRBJ2-7 TRBV27 once TGTGCCAGCAGTTTATCCGGGACAGATACCTACGAGCAGTACTTC CASSLSGTDTYEQYF
- TRBJ2-5 TRBV9 - TGTGCCAGCAGCGTAGAGGCCAGGGGGGTGGAGACCCAGTACTTC CASSVEARGVETQYF
- TRBJ2-1 TRBV7-2 - TGTGCCAGCAGCAAGTATCTCGGTGAGCAGTTCTTC CASSKYLGEQFF
- TRBJ2-3 TRBV7-2 - TGTGCCAGCGCCAGGGTTTTCACAGATACGCAGTATTTT CASARVFTDTQYF
TRBD1 TRBJ2-3 TRBV6-5 - TGTGCCAGCAAACCGGGACAGCTTGCAGATACGCAGTATTTT CASKPGQLADTQYF
TRBD1 TRBJ2-1 TRBV9 - TGTGCCAGCAGCCCCTCCGGGACAGTGCCCTACAATGAGCAGTTCTTC CASSPSGTVPYNEQFF
- TRBJ1-1 TRBV5-5 - TGTGCCAGCAGCTTCACGGGTGAGGTGGCTTTCTTT CASSFTGEVAFF
- TRBJ2-5 TRBV6-6 - TGTGCCACCTGCAGACAGTACCAAGAGACCCAGTACTTC CATCRQYQETQYF
- TRBJ2-1 TRBV15 - TGTGCTACTAACAGGGGGGACAGCGGGGCCCTTCTCGGGGATGAGCAGTTCTTC CATNRGDSGALLGDEQFF
- TRBJ1-6 TRBV28 - TGTGCCAGCAGTAACCCCGGCAGACTTAGCTCCTATAATTCACCCCTCCACTTT CASSNPGRLSSYNSPLHF